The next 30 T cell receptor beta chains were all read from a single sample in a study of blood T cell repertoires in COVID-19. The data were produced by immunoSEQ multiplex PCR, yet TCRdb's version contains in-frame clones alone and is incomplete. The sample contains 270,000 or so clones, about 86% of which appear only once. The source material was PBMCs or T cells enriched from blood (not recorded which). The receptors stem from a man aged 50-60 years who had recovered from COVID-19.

CDR3 loop: CASGQGQDPDTQYF. The CDR3 region has the DNA TGTGCTAGTGGCCAAGGCCAGGATCCAGATACGCAGTATTTT. The rearrangement uses TRBV12-5 and TRBJ2-3; D call uncertain. Germline lookup yields CDR1 LGHNT and CDR2 FRNRAP. V was clipped by 6 bases and J by 4 bases, with 14 bases between them. The CDR3 totals 14 residues.

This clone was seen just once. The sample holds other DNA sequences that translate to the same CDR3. The DNA of the CDR3 is TGTGCCAGCAGCTCGTCAGGGGGCTACGAGCAGTACTTC. Translated, it gives CASSSSGGYEQYF. The chain joins TRBV7-3 to TRBJ2-7; 7 bases are shared with TRBD1. CDR3 size: 13 residues. In germline, CDR1 is SGHTA, CDR2 FQGTGA. V shed 4 bases, J shed 3 bases, and the junction held 3 bases outside the gene matches.

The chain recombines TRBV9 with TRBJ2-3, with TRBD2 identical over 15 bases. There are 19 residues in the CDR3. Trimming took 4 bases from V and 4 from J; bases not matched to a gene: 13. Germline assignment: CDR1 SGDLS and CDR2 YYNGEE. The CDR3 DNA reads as TGTGCCAGCAGCCCGCGGACTAGCGGGGGGGCCTACTTTGCAGATACGCAGTATTTT. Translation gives CASSPRTSGGAYFADTQYF. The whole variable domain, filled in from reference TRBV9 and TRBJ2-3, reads DSGVTQTPKHLITATGQRVTLRCSPRSGDLSVYWYQQSLDQGLQFLIQYYNGEERAKGNILERFSAQQFPDLHSELNLSSLELGDSALYFCASSPRTSGGAYFADTQYFGPGTRLTVL.

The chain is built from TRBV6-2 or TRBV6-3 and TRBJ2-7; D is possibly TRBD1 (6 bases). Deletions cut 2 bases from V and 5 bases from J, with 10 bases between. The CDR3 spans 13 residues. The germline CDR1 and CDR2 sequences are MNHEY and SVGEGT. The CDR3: CASSYPQGNEQYF. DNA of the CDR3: TGTGCCAGCAGTTACCCCCAGGGGAACGAGCAGTACTTC.

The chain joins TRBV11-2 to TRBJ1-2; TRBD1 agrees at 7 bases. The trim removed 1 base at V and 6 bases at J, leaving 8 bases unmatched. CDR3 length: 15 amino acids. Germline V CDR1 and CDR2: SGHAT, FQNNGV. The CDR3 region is CASSLASRGVNGYTF. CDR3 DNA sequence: TGTGCCAGCAGCTTAGCCTCCAGGGGGGTTAATGGCTACACCTTC.

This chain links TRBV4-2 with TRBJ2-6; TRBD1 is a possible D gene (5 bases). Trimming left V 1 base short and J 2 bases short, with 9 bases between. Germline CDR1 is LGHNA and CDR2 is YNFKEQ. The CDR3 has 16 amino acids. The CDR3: CASSQALGAGANVLTF. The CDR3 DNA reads TGTGCCAGCAGCCAAGCCTTAGGGGCTGGGGCCAACGTCCTGACTTTC.

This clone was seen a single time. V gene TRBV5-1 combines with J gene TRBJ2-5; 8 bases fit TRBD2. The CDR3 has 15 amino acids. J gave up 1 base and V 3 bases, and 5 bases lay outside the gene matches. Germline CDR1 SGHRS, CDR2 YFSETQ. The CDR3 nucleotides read TGCGCCAGCAGCTCCGTAACTAGCGGCCAAGAGACCCAGTACTTC. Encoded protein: CASSSVTSGQETQYF.

This CDR3 is CASSENGITGELFF. The CDR3 nucleotides are TGTGCCAGCAGTGAAAACGGGATAACCGGGGAGCTGTTTTTT. J is TRBJ2-2 and V is TRBV6-1, with D maybe TRBD2 (5 bases). CDR1 is MNHNS, CDR2 SASEGT, per germline. The ends were cut back, 2 bases at V and 5 bases at J, with 9 bases in the middle. The CDR3 consists of 14 residues.

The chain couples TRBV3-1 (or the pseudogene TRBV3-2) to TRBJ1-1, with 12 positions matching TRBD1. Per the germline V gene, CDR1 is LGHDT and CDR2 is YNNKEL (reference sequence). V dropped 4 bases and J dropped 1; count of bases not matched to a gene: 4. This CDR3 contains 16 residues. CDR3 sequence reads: CASSLWDRGRNTEAFF. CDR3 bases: TGTGCCAGCAGCCTTTGGGACAGGGGGCGGAACACTGAAGCTTTCTTT.

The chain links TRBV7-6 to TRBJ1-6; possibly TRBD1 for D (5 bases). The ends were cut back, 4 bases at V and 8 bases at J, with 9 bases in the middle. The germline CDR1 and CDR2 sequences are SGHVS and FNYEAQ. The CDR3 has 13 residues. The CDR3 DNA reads TGTGCCAGCAGCTCCCAACAGGATTCACCCCTCCACTTT. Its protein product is CASSSQQDSPLHF.

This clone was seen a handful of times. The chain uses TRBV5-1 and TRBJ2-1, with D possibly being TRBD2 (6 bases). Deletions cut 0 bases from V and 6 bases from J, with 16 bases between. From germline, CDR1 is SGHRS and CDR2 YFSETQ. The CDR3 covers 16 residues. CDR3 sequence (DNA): TGCGCCAGCAGCTTGGTGGGCGGGGTCGGTTTCAATGAGCAGTTCTTC. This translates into CASSLVGGVGFNEQFF. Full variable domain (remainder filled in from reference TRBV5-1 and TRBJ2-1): KAGVTQTPRYLIKTRGQQVTLSCSPISGHRSVSWYQQTPGQGLQFLFEYFSETQRNKGNFPGRFSGRQFSNSRSEMNVSTLELGDSALYLCASSLVGGVGFNEQFFGPGTRLTVL.

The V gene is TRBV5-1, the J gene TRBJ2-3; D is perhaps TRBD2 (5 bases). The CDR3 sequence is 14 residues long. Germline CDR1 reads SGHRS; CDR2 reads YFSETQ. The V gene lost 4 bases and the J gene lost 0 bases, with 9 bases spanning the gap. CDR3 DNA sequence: TGCGCCAGCAGCCAACCGGGGAGCACAGATACGCAGTATTTT. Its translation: CASSQPGSTDTQYF.

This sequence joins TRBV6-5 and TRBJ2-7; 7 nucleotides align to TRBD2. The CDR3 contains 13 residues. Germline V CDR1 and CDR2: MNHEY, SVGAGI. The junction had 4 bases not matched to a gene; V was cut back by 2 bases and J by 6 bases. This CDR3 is CASSYAGVREQYF. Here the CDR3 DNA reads TGTGCCAGCAGTTACGCGGGGGTCCGCGAGCAGTACTTC.

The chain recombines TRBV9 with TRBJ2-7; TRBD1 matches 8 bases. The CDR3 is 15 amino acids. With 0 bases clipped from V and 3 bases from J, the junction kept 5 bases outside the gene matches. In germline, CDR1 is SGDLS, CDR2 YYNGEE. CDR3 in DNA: TGTGCCAGCAGCGTAGGGACAGGGTTAGGCTACGAGCAGTACTTC. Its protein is CASSVGTGLGYEQYF.

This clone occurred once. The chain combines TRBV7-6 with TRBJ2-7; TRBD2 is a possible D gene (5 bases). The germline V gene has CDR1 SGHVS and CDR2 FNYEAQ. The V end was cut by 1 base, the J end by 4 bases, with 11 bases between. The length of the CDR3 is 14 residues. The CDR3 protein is CASSLGGEGYEQYF. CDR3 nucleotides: TGTGCCAGCAGCTTAGGAGGTGAGGGTTACGAGCAGTACTTC.

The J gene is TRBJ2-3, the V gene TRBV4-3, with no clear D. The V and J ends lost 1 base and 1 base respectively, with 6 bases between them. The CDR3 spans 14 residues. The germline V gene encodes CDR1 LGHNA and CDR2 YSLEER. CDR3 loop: CASSQVAGTDTQYF. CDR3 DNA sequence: TGCGCCAGCAGCCAAGTGGCAGGCACAGATACGCAGTATTTT.

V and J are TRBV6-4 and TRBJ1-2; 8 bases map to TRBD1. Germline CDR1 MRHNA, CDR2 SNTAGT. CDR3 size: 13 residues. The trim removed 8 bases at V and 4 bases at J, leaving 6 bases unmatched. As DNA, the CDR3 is TGTGCCAGCCGACAGGGGTATGGCTATGGCTACACCTTC. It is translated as CASRQGYGYGYTF.

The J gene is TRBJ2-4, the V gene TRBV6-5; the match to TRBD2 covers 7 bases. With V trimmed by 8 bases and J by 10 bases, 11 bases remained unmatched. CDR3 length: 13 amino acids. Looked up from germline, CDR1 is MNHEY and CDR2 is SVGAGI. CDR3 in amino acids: CASGYREAGIQYF. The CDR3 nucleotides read TGTGCCAGCGGATACCGGGAGGCTGGGATTCAGTACTTC.

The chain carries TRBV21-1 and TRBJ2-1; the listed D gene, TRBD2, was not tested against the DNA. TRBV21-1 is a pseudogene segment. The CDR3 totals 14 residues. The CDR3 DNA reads TGTGCCAGCGGAAGAGACGGGACTAGCGTTGAGCAGTTCTTC. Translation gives CASGRDGTSVEQFF.

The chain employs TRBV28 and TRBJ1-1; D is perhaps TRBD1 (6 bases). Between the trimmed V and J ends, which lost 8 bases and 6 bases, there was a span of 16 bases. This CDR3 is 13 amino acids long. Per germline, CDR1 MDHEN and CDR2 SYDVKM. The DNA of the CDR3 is TGTGCCAGCCAAAGAGGGGGAAGGGCTGAAGCTTTCTTT. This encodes CASQRGGRAEAFF.

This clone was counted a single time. The CDR3 bases are TGTGCCAGCAGTTACGGGCAGGGGCTTTACGAGCAGTACTTC. Translated, it gives CASSYGQGLYEQYF. J is TRBJ2-7 and V is TRBV6-5, with D tentatively TRBD1 (6 bases). This CDR3 contains 14 residues. Trimming left V 2 bases short and J 4 bases short, with 12 bases between. Germline CDR1 MNHEY, CDR2 SVGAGI.

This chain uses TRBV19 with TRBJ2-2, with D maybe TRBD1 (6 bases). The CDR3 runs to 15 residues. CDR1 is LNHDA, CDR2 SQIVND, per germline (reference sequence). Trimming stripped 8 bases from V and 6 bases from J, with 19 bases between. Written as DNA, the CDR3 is TGTGCCAGTTGCCGGGACAACGCCGCCCCCGGGGAGCTGTTTTTT. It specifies CASCRDNAAPGELFF.

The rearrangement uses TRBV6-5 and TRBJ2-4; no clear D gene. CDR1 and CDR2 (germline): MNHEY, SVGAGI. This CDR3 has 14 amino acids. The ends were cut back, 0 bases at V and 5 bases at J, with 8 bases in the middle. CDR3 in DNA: TGTGCCAGCAGTTACTCGCCTGCAGAAAACATTCAGTACTTC. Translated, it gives CASSYSPAENIQYF.

The CDR3 region is CASSVDDGGDLEQYF. In DNA form, the CDR3 reads TGTGCCAGCAGCGTAGATGACGGGGGGGATCTCGAGCAGTACTTC. The rearrangement uses TRBV9 and TRBJ2-7; 8 bases are a match to TRBD2. Germline V gene lookup returns CDR1 SGDLS and CDR2 YYNGEE. J lost 6 bases, V lost 0 bases, and 8 bases had no gene match. This CDR3 comprises 15 residues.

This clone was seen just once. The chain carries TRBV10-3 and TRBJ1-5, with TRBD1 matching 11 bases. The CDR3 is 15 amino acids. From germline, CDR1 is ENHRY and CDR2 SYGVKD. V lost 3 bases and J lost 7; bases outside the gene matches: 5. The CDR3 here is CAISETGQGAQPQHF. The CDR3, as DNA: TGTGCCATCAGTGAAACCGGACAGGGGGCACAGCCCCAGCATTTT.

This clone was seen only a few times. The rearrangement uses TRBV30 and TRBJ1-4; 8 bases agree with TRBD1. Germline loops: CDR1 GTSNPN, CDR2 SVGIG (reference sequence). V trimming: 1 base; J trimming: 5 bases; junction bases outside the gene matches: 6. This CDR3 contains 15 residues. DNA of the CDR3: TGTGCCTGGAGTGAAGGGAGACAGGGGAATGAAAAACTGTTTTTT. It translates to CAWSEGRQGNEKLFF.

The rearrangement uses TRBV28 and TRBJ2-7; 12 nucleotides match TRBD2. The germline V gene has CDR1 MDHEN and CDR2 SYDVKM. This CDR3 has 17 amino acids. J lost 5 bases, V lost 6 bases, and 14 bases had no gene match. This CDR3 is CASSPQLAGGRRDEQYF. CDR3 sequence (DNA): TGTGCCAGCAGCCCTCAACTAGCGGGAGGCCGCCGGGACGAGCAGTACTTC. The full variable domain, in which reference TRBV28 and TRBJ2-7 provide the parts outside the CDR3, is DVKVTQSSRYLVKRTGEKVFLECVQDMDHENMFWYRQDPGLGLRLIYFSYDVKMKEKGDIPEGYSVSREKKERFSLILESASTNQTSMYLCASSPQLAGGRRDEQYFGPGTRLTVT.

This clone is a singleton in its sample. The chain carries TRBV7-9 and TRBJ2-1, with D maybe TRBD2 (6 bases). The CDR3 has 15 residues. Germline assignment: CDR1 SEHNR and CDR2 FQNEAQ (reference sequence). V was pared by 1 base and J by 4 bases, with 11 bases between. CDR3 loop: CASSLVAGIYNEQFF. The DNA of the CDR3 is TGTGCCAGCAGCTTAGTTGCGGGAATTTACAATGAGCAGTTCTTC.

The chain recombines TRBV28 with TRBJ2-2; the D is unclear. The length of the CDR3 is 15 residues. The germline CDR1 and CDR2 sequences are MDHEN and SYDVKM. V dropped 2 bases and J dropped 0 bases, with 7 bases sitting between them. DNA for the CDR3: TGTGCCAGCAGTTTAGACACTCCGAACACCGGGGAGCTGTTTTTT. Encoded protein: CASSLDTPNTGELFF.

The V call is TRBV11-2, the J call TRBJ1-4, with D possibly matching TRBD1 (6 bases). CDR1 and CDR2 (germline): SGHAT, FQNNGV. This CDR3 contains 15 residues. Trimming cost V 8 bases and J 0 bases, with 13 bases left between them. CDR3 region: CASGTTGTTNEKLFF. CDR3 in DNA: TGTGCCAGCGGCACCACAGGGACAACTAATGAAAAACTGTTTTTT.